This entry concerns a single T cell receptor (beta chain). Antigen unknown. This CDR3 is built from 13 residues. Trimming cost V 4 bases and J 4 bases; bases outside gene matches: 4. From germline, CDR1 is KGHSH and CDR2 LQKENI. The entry originates in a study of T cells after posttransplantation cyclophosphamide. Study findings and constraints: Later post-transplant blood repertoires were often dominated by donor CD8+ memory clones. Recipient CMV seropositivity and CMV reactivation strongly tracked TRB clonality.

Only in-frame clones appear in the TCRdb table, and some are missing; sequencing was by immunoSEQ multiplex PCR. The data hold 28,000 or so clones, with around 86% observed a single time. The chain joins TRBV18 to TRBJ2-7, with TRBD1 identical over 7 bases. Source material: PBMCs. This TCR was recovered from a man aged 45-65 years. CDR3 residues: CASSRRQGYEQYF. In DNA form, the CDR3 reads TGTGCCAGCTCACGACGACAGGGTTACGAGCAGTACTTC.